Listed here are 15 T cell receptor beta chains from one sample, sequenced in a study of cytomegalovirus exposure and HLA in healthy donors. It was with 60 Vbeta and 13 Jbeta primers that the PCR ran. Sequencing was performed with immunoSEQ multiplex PCR; in TCRdb, only in-frame clones are kept and a portion is missing. The data show roughly 180,000 clones, more than 70% seen once. Sequenced input: PBMCs. The receptors were sampled from a woman aged 45-65 years in good health and CMV-seropositive.

J is TRBJ2-7 and V is TRBV5-1; D unclear. Germline values: CDR1 SGHRS, CDR2 YFSETQ. The CDR3 length is 13 residues. V was cut by 0 bases and J by 2 bases, with 6 bases left in between. CDR3 region: CASSLAAAYEQYF. In nucleotides, the CDR3 is TGCGCCAGCAGCTTGGCCGCAGCCTACGAGCAGTACTTC.

This chain joins TRBV28 and TRBJ2-5, with TRBD2 matching 11 bases. Looked up from germline, CDR1 is MDHEN and CDR2 is SYDVKM. The V segment lost 4 bases and the J segment 5 bases; nucleotides outside the gene matches: 6. The CDR3 runs 15 residues. The CDR3 DNA reads TGTGCCAGCAGTTCCCTAGCGGGAGGTGCGGAGACCCAGTACTTC. It encodes CASSSLAGGAETQYF.

V and J are TRBV4-3 and TRBJ2-3, with D possibly matching TRBD2 (6 bases). The V end lost 0 bases, the J end lost 4 bases, and 11 bases lay between the germline ends. Germline CDR1 LGHNA, CDR2 YSLEER. The CDR3 extends over 15 amino acids. The CDR3 protein is CASSQERGNADTQYF. CDR3 in DNA: TGCGCCAGCAGCCAAGAACGCGGGAACGCAGATACGCAGTATTTT.

J is TRBJ2-2 and V is TRBV6-1; no reliable D call. CDR1 and CDR2 (germline): MNHNS, SASEGT. Between the trimmed V and J ends, which lost 0 bases and 6 bases, there was a span of 8 bases. The CDR3 consists of 14 residues. CDR3 loop: CASSEAWSAGELFF. DNA for the CDR3: TGTGCCAGCAGTGAAGCGTGGTCGGCCGGGGAGCTGTTTTTT.

The table lists this clone with a few counts. The V and J genes are TRBV6-6 and TRBJ1-2, with 9 bases aligning to TRBD1. The CDR3 is 16 residues long. From germline, CDR1 is MNHNY and CDR2 SVGAGI (reference sequence). V shed 2 bases, J shed 5 bases, and the junction held 9 bases outside the gene matches. CDR3 nucleotides: TGTGCCAGCAGTTACCCCAGACAGGGGGGGGAATATGGCTACACCTTC. Protein product: CASSYPRQGGEYGYTF.

In DNA form, the CDR3 reads TGTGCCAGCAGCCCTCGCGGACATCATAGCACAGATACGCAGTATTTT. It is translated as CASSPRGHHSTDTQYF. The chain is built from TRBV11-2 and TRBJ2-3, with D possibly matching TRBD1 (5 bases). Germline loops: CDR1 SGHAT, CDR2 FQNNGV. The CDR3 has 16 amino acids. V was cut by 5 bases and J by 0 bases, with 15 bases left in between. The whole variable domain, filled in from reference TRBV11-2 and TRBJ2-3, reads EAGVAQSPRYKIIEKRQSVAFWCNPISGHATLYWYQQILGQGPKLLIQFQNNGVVDDSQLPKDRFSAERLKGVDSTLKIQPAKLEDSAVYLCASSPRGHHSTDTQYFGPGTRLTVL.

Note on this clone: Other DNA sequences within the sample encode an identical CDR3. The chain couples TRBV27 to TRBJ2-3; 12 bases agree with TRBD2. The CDR3 contains 15 residues. The germline CDR1 and CDR2 sequences are MNHEY and SMNVEV (reference sequence). V lost 6 bases, J lost 9 bases, and 10 bases stayed unmatched. The CDR3 DNA reads TGTGCCAGCAGCCTGTCGACTAGCGGGGGTGGCACGCAGTATTTT. It is translated as CASSLSTSGGGTQYF.

The rearrangement joins TRBV21-1 to TRBJ1-6. TRBV21-1 is termed a pseudogene. CDR3 length equals 10 residues. The CDR3, as DNA: TGTGCCCGCACTGTTTTAACCCTCCACTTT. The encoded protein is CARTVLTLHF.

This clone showed up just a few times. The same CDR3 also results from other DNA sequences found in this sample. V is TRBV27 and J is TRBJ2-3; D gene unclear. Trimming took off 0 bases at V and 1 base at J, with 5 bases between the two ends. The germline V gene has CDR1 MNHEY and CDR2 SMNVEV (reference sequence). This CDR3 spans 14 amino acids. The CDR3 nucleotides are TGTGCCAGCAGTTTATCTCGTGGCACAGATACGCAGTATTTT. It yields the protein CASSLSRGTDTQYF.

The chain carries TRBV5-5 and TRBJ1-1, with 8 bases fitting TRBD1. V lost 5 bases and J lost 1; bases outside the gene matches: 10. Germline CDR1 SGHKS, CDR2 YYEKEE (reference sequence). The length of the CDR3 is 16 residues. The CDR3, as DNA: TGTGCCAGCAGTCGCCGAGGAGACAGGGGGAACACTGAAGCTTTCTTT. The encoded protein is CASSRRGDRGNTEAFF.

The count of this clone is one. This chain uses TRBV28 with TRBJ2-3, with TRBD1 matching over 9 bases. Germline CDR1 reads MDHEN; CDR2 reads SYDVKM. V dropped 2 bases and J dropped 4; count of bases not matched to a gene: 4. The CDR3 length is 15 residues. The CDR3 bases are TGTGCCAGCAGTTTAGGGGGACAGGGCTCAGATACGCAGTATTTT. It yields the protein CASSLGGQGSDTQYF.

The rearrangement uses TRBV30 and TRBJ1-1; unclear D gene. Per germline, CDR1 GTSNPN and CDR2 SVGIG (reference sequence). The CDR3 runs 13 residues. V dropped 0 bases and J dropped 11 bases, with 16 bases sitting between them. The CDR3 region has the DNA TGTGCCTGGAGTGTACTAAGCAGCGGTTGGGCTTTCTTT. Its protein is CAWSVLSSGWAFF.

The chain uses TRBV2 and TRBJ1-2; unclear D gene. Germline CDR1 reads SNHLY; CDR2 reads FYNNEI. CDR3 length equals 11 residues. Trimming took off 1 base at V and 8 bases at J, with 5 bases between the two ends. CDR3 protein: CASSEGSGYTF. The DNA for the CDR3 is TGTGCCAGCAGTGAAGGGAGCGGCTACACCTTC.

The rearrangement links TRBV5-8 to TRBJ2-1, with D maybe TRBD2 (5 bases). The CDR3 runs to 17 residues. The germline gives CDR1 SGHTS, CDR2 YDEGEE. Trimming stripped 3 bases from V and 0 bases from J, with 16 bases between. Here the CDR3 DNA reads TGTGCCAGCAGCTCCGACTGGGGAGACTACTCCTACAATGAGCAGTTCTTC. It encodes CASSSDWGDYSYNEQFF.

This chain connects TRBV27 to TRBJ1-6, with D possibly being TRBD1 (5 bases). Germline V gives CDR1 MNHEY, CDR2 SMNVEV (reference sequence). The CDR3 spans 15 residues. Trimming left V 0 bases short and J 6 bases short, with 9 bases between. CDR3 amino acids: CASSLSRGTNSPLHF. The CDR3 DNA reads TGTGCCAGCAGTTTATCTCGGGGGACTAATTCACCCCTCCACTTT.